Listed below are T cell receptor beta chains from one sample, sequenced in a study of T cells expressing NK-cell markers. TCRdb reprocessed the 5' RACE reads; each CDR3 protein has one entry and no DNA is given. This repertoire comprises 500,000 or so distinct CDR3 sequences; its ten largest clones make up around 3.3%. What was sequenced was blood T cells: a sorted CD56 or NKG2C T cell subset, CD4+ or CD8+ T cells, or bulk PBMC T cells (not recorded which). These receptors originate from a man younger than 35 in good health. Both conserved end residues are part of each CDR3.

V gene	J gene	CDR3 protein
TRBV6-6	TRBJ2-7	CASSSTGLEQYF
TRBV5-1	TRBJ2-5	CASSTDRPETQYF
TRBV10-3	TRBJ1-1	CATLSPGVNTEAFF
TRBV7-7	TRBJ2-3	CASSLGFGVADTQYF
TRBV25-1	TRBJ2-7	CASSDWAGTGGYEQYF
TRBV13	TRBJ2-7	CASSLFPGTGPYEQYF
TRBV7-9	TRBJ2-1	CASSRERGLNEQFF
TRBV5-1	TRBJ2-7	CASMREPLSSYEQYF
TRBV4-1	TRBJ1-1	CASSQQGDTEAFF
TRBV20-1	TRBJ2-1	CSASKPGPYNEQFF
TRBV4-1	TRBJ2-6	CASSPGTREVGANVLTF
TRBV20-1	TRBJ2-3	CSARDPSIMADTQYF
TRBV27	TRBJ2-1	CASSYGGHEQFF
TRBV4-1	TRBJ2-5	CASSQEPTGTGKETQYF
TRBV12-3/TRBV12-4	TRBJ2-3	CASFSQGRTDTQYF
TRBV5-6	TRBJ1-5	CASTKTGASNQPQHF
TRBV20-1	TRBJ2-2	CSARVGQPGELFF
TRBV29-1	TRBJ2-1	CSVGDSVNNEQFF
TRBV12-3/TRBV12-4	TRBJ2-1	CASSHPGLTEQFF
TRBV6-6	TRBJ2-3	CASKAMDTQYF
TRBV30	TRBJ1-2	CAWSSGQDYGYTF
TRBV4-2	TRBJ2-6	CASSPRGTGQGYSGANVLTF
TRBV9	TRBJ2-1	CASSPKGGQSSYNEQFF
TRBV9	TRBJ1-1	CASGTGMNTEAFF
TRBV5-1	TRBJ2-5	CASSLAAETQYF
TRBV6-5	TRBJ1-5	CASRHRDRYQPQHF
TRBV5-1	TRBJ2-2	CASSLEPRSEELFF
TRBV2	TRBJ2-5	CASSREAVETQYF
TRBV12-3/TRBV12-4	TRBJ2-3	CASSPLILSGLYTDTQYF
TRBV28	TRBJ1-5	CASNTGGRGNQPQHF
TRBV10-3	TRBJ1-1	CAINSGVEAFF
TRBV29-1	TRBJ2-2	CSVEVLGRSRTGELFF
TRBV5-1	TRBJ2-1	CASSLEGRSSYNEQFF
TRBV12-3/TRBV12-4	TRBJ2-7	CASRTTLDLEQYF
TRBV12-3/TRBV12-4	TRBJ2-1	CASSRLAGDNEQFF
TRBV7-2	TRBJ1-2	CASSSDRGALYTF
TRBV19	TRBJ2-1	CASSPWGTSGRSNEQFF
TRBV5-6	TRBJ1-2	CASSLSSVDGYTF
TRBV29-1	TRBJ2-1	CSAKGPEASEQFF
TRBV15	TRBJ2-5	CATSRDSEKETQYF
TRBV6-4	TRBJ1-6	CASSEPTGRKAPLHF
TRBV28	TRBJ1-2	CASQGGAKGGYTF
TRBV12-3/TRBV12-4	TRBJ1-2	CASSEQGPYGYTF
TRBV20-1	TRBJ1-1	CSANNWGQDEAFF
TRBV24-1	TRBJ2-5	CATIASGRAVETQYF
TRBV6-5	TRBJ2-7	CASSSSWTGSSYEQYF
TRBV12-3/TRBV12-4	TRBJ1-4	CASSLFPRGLGEKLFF
TRBV4-2	TRBJ2-7	CASSQERSVRREQYF